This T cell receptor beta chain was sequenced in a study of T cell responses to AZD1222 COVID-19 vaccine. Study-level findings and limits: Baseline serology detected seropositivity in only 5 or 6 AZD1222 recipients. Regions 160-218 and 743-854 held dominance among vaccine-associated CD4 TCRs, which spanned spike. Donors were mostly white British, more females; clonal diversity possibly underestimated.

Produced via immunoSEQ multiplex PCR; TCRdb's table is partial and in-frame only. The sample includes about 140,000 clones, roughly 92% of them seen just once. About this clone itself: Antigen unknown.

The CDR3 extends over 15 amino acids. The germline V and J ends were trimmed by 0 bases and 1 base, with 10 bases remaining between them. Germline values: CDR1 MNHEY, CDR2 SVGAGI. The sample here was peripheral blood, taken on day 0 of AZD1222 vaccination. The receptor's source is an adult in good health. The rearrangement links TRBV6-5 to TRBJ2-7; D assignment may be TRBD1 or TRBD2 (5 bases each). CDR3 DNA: TGTGCCAGCAGTTACTCGCCGGGACGGTCCTACGAGCAGTACTTC. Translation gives CASSYSPGRSYEQYF.